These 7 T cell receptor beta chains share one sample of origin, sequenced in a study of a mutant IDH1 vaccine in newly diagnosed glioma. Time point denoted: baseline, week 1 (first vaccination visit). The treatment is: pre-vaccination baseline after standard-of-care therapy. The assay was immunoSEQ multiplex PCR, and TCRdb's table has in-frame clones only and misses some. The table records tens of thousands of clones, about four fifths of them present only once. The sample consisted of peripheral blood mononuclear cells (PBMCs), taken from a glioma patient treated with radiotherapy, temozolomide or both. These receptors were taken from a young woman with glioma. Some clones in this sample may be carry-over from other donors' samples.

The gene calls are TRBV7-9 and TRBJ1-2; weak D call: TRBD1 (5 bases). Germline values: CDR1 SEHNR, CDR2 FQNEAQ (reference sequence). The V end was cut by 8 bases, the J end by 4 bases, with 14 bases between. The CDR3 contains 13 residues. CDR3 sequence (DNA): TGTGCCAGCTCCCCCACAGGAGCCTATGGCTACACCTTC. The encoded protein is CASSPTGAYGYTF.

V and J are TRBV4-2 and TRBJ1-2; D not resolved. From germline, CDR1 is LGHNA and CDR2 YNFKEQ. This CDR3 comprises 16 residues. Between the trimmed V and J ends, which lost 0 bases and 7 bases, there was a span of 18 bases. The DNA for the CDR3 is TGTGCCAGCAGCCAAGATGGAGGCCAGACCTATTCTGGCTACACCTTC. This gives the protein CASSQDGGQTYSGYTF.

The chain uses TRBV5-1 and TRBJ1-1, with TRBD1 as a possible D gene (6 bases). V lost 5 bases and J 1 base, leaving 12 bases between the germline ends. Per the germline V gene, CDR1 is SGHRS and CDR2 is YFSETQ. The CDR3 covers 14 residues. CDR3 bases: TGCGCCAGCAGAAGGGACAAGGGGAACACTGAAGCTTTCTTT. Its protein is CASRRDKGNTEAFF.

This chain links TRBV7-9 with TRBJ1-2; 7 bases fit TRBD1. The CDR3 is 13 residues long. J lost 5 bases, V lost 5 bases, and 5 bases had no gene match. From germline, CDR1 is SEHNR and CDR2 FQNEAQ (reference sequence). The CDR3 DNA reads TGTGCCAGCAGCCTGGGACAGCCATATGGCTACACCTTC. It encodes CASSLGQPYGYTF.

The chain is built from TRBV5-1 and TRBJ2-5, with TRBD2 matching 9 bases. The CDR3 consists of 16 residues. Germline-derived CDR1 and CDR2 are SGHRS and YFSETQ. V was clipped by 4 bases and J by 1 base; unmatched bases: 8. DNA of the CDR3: TGCGCCAGCAGCCCAAGACTAGCGGTACCCCAAGAGACCCAGTACTTC. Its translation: CASSPRLAVPQETQYF.

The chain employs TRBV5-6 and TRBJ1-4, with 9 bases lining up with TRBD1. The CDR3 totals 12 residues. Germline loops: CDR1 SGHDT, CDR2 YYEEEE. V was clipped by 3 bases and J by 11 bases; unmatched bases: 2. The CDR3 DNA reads TGTGCCAGCAGCTCCGGGACAGGGAAACTGTTTTTT. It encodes CASSSGTGKLFF.

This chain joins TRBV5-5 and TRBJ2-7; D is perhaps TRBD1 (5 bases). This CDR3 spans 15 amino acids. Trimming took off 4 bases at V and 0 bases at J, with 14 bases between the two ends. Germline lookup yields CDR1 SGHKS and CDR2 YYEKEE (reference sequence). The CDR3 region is CASSLWSGHSYEQYF. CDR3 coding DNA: TGTGCCAGCAGCCTGTGGTCAGGGCACTCCTACGAGCAGTACTTC.